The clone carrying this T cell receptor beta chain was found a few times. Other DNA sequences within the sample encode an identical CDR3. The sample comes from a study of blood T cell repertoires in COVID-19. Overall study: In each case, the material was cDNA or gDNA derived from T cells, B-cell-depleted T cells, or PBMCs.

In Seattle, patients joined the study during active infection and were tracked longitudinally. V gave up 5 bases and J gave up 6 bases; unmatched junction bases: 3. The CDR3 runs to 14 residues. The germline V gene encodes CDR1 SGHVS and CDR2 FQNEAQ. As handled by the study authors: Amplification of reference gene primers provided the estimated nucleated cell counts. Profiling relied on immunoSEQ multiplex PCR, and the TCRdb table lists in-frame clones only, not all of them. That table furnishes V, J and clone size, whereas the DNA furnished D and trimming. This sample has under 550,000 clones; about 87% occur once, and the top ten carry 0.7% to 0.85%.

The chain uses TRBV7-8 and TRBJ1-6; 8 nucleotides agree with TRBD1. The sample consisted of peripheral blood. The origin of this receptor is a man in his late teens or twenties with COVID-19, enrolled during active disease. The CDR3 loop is CASSIDRGNSPLHF. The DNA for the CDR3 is TGTGCCAGCAGCATCGACAGGGGTAATTCACCCCTCCACTTT.